This TCR beta chain was recovered during a study of T cell changes during pregnancy in multiple sclerosis. Sequencing used immunoSEQ multiplex PCR; TCRdb keeps in-frame clones, though not all of them. The sample lists about 69,000 clones, around 92% occurring once. In this sample, this clone turned up once. V lost 4 bases, J lost 6 bases, and 19 bases lay in between. The germline V gene encodes CDR1 SGHTA and CDR2 FQGNSA. CDR3 length equals 17 residues. The clonotype comes from a female donor in good health, enrolled as a control in a pregnancy study. This chain connects TRBV7-2 to TRBJ2-6; D unclear. Sequences were derived from peripheral blood, sampled in the third trimester of pregnancy. The CDR3: CASSSSVDSLAANVLTF. The CDR3 DNA follows: TGTGCCAGCAGCTCCTCAGTTGATTCTCTGGCGGCCAACGTCCTGACTTTC.